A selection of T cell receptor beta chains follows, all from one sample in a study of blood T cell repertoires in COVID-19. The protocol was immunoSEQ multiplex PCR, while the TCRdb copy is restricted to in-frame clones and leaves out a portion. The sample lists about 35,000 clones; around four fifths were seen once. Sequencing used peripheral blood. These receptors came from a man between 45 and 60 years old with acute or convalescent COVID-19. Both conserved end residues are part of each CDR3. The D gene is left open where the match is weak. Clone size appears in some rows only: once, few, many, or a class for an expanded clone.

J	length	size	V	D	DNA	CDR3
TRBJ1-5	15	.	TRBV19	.	TGTGCCAGTAGTATGGGGGCCAGAGGTGATCAGCCCCAGCATTTT	CASSMGARGDQPQHF
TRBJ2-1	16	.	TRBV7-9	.	TGTGCCAGCAGCGTCTATGCGGGGAGCTCCTACAATGAGCAGTTCTTC	CASSVYAGSSYNEQFF
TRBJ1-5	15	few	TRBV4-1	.	TGCGCCAGCAGCCAAGCGGGAATTGGGGTTCAGCCCCAGCATTTT	CASSQAGIGVQPQHF
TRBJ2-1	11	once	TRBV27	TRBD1	TGTGCCATAAGACAGGGCGGGGAGCAGTTCTTC	CAIRQGGEQFF
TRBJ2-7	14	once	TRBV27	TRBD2	TGTGCCAGCAGTCCCGCCGGGGGGGGGCGGGAGCAGTACTTC	CASSPAGGGREQYF
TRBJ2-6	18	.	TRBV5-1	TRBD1	TGCGCCAGCAGCAACCCGACAGGGGGCGCGTCTGGGGCCAACGTCCTGACTTTC	CASSNPTGGASGANVLTF
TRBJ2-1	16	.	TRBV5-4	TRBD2	TGTGCCAGCAGCGAAGGACTAGCGGGGGGGTACAATGAGCAGTTCTTC	CASSEGLAGGYNEQFF
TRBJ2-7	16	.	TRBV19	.	TGTGCCAGTAGTACCCAAGGGGGTTTGTCGGTTGTGGAGCAGTACTTC	CASSTQGGLSVVEQYF
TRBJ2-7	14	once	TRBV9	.	TGTGCCAGCAGCGTAGGAGGGGGGGACTACGAGCAGTACTTC	CASSVGGGDYEQYF
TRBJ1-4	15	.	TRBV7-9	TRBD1	TGTGCCAGCAGCCCCGGGAGGCAGGGGGCGGAAAAACTGTTTTTT	CASSPGRQGAEKLFF
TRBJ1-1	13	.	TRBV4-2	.	TGTGCCAGCAGCCTCGGACAGAACACTGAAGCTTTCTTT	CASSLGQNTEAFF
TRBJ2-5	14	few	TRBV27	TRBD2	TGTGCCAGCAATAGCGGGGGGGCAGGAGAGACCCAGTACTTC	CASNSGGAGETQYF
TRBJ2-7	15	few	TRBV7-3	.	TGTGCCAGCAGCCTCTCGGGGGGCAGTTCCTACGAGCAGTACTTC	CASSLSGGSSYEQYF
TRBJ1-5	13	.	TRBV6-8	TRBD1	TGTGCCAGCAGCGGACAGGGGGTAAGTCCCCAGCATTTT	CASSGQGVSPQHF
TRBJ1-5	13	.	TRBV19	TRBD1	TGTGCCAGCAACGACAGGGGGCATCAGCCCCAGCATTTT	CASNDRGHQPQHF
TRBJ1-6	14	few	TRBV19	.	TGTGCCAGTAGTATGAAACAGGCTGGTGCACCCCTCCACTTT	CASSMKQAGAPLHF
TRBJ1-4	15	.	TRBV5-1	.	TGCGCCAGCAGCTTGGGGCGGGCGCCGAGGGAAAAACTGTTTTTT	CASSLGRAPREKLFF
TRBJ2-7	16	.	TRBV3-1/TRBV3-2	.	TGTGCCAGCAGCCAAGATCTAGGTCAGGGTAAGAACGAGCAGTACTTC	CASSQDLGQGKNEQYF
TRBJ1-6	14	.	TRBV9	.	TGTGCCAGCAGCGTAGAGGGGGAGGGTTCACCCCTCCACTTT	CASSVEGEGSPLHF
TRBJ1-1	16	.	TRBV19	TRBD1	TGTGCCAGTAGTATAGATGAGGGACAGATGAACACTGAAGCTTTCTTT	CASSIDEGQMNTEAFF
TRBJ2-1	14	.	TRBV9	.	TGTGCCAGCAGCGTAGATAGCGCCTACAATGAGCAGTTCTTC	CASSVDSAYNEQFF
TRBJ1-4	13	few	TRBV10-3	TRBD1	TGTGCCATCAACCGGGACAGAAATGAAAAACTGTTTTTT	CAINRDRNEKLFF
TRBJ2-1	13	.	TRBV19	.	TGTGCCAGTAGTATTAACGGCTACAATGAGCAGTTCTTC	CASSINGYNEQFF
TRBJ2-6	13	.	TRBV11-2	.	TGTGCCAGCAGCTTATATGGGGCCAACGTCCTGACTTTC	CASSLYGANVLTF
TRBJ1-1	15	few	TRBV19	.	TGTGCCAGTAGTACCCCGGACGGGGTGGGGACTGAAGCTTTCTTT	CASSTPDGVGTEAFF